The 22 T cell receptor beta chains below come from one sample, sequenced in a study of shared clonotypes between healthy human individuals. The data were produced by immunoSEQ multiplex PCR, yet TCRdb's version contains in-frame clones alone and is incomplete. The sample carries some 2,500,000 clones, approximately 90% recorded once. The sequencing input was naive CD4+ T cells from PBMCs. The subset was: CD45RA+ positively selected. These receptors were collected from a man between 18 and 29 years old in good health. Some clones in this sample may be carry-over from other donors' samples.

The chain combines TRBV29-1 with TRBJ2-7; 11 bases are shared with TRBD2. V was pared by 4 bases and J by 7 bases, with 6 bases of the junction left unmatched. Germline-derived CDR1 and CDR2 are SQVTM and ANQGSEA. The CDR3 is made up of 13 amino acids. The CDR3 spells CSVATSGNGEQYF. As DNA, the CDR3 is TGCAGCGTTGCGACTAGCGGGAATGGTGAGCAGTACTTC.

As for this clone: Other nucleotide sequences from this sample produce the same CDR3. The DNA for the CDR3 is TGTGCCAGCAGACGAACAGGGGGGGAGACCCAGTACTTC. It translates to CASRRTGGETQYF. The V and J genes are TRBV6-5 and TRBJ2-5; TRBD1 agrees at 8 bases. V shed 6 bases and J 5 bases; nucleotides not matched to a gene: 5. CDR1 MNHEY and CDR2 SVGAGI come from the germline V gene. The CDR3 covers 13 residues.

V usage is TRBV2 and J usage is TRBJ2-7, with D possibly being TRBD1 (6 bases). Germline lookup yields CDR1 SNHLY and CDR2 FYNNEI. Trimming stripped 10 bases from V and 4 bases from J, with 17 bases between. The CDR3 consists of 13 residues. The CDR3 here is CATMRSRGYEQYF. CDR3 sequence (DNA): TGTGCCACCATGAGGTCCAGGGGATACGAGCAGTACTTC. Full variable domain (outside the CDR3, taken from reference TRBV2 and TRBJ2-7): EPEVTQTPSHQVTQMGQEVILRCVPISNHLYFYWYRQILGQKVEFLVSFYNNEISEKSEIFDDQFSVERPDGSNFTLKIRSTKLEDSAMYFCATMRSRGYEQYFGPGTRLTVT.

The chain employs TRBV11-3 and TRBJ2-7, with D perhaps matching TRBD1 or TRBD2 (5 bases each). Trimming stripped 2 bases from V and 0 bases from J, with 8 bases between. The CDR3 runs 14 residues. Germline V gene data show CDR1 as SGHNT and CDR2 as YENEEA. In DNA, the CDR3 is TGTGCCAGCAGCTTAACCGGGGCCTCCTACGAGCAGTACTTC. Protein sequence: CASSLTGASYEQYF.

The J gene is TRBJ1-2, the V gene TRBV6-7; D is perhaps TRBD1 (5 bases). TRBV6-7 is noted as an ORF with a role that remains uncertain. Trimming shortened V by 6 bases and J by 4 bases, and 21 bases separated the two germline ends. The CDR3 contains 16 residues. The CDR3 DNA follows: TGTGCCAGCAGCCAACGACAGACGCCCTCGGTCTATGGCTACACCTTC. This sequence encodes CASSQRQTPSVYGYTF.

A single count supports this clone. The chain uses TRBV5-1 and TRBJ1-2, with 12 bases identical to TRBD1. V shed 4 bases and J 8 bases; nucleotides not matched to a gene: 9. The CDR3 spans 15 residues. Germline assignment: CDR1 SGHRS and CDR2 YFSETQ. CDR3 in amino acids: CASSTPGQGAAGYTF. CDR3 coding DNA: TGCGCCAGCAGCACCCCGGGACAGGGGGCCGCCGGCTACACCTTC.

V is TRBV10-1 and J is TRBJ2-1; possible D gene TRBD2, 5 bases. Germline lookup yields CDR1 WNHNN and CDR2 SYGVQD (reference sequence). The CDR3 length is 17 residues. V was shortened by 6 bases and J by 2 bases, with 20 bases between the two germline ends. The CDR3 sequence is CASSDSVPPQTYNEQFF. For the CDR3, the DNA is TGCGCCAGCAGCGATAGCGTCCCCCCCCAGACCTACAATGAGCAGTTCTTC.

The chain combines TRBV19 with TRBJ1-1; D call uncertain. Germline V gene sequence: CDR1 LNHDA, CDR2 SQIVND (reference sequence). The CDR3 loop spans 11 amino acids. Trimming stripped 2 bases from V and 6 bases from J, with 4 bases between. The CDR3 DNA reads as TGTGCCAGTAGTATATTCGCTGAAGCTTTCTTT. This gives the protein CASSIFAEAFF.

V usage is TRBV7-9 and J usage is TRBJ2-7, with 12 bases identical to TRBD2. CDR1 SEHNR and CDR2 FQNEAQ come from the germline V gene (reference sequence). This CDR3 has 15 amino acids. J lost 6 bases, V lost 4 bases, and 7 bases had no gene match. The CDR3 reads CASSSTSGSGREQYF. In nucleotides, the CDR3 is TGTGCCAGCAGCTCGACTAGCGGGAGCGGTCGCGAGCAGTACTTC.

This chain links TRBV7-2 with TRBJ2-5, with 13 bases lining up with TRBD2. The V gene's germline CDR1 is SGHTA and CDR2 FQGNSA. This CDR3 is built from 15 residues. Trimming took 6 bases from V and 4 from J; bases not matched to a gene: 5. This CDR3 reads CASSSLAGGGETQYF. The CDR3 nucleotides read TGTGCCAGCAGTTCACTAGCGGGAGGGGGAGAGACCCAGTACTTC.

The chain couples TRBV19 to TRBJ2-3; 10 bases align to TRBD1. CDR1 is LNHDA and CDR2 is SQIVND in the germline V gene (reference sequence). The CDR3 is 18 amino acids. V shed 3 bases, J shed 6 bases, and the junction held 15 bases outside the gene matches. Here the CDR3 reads CASSMFIGRQGASDTQYF. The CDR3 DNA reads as TGTGCCAGTAGTATGTTCATTGGAAGACAGGGGGCATCCGATACGCAGTATTTT.

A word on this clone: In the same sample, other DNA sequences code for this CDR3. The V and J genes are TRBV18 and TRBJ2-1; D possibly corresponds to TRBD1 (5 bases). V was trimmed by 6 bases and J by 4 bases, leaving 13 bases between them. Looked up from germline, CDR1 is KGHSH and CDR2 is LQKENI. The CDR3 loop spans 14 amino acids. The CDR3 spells CASSPTRQYNEQFF. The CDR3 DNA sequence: TGTGCCAGCTCCCCTACCAGACAGTACAATGAGCAGTTCTTC.

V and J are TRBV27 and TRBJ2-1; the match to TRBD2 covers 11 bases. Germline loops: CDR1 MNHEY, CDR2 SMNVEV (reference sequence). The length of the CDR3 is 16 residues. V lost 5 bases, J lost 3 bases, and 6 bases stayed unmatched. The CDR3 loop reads CASSITSGSLYNEQFF. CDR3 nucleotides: TGTGCCAGCAGTATTACTAGCGGGAGTCTCTACAATGAGCAGTTCTTC.

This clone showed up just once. The CDR3 bases are TGTGCCAGCAGCTTAGGGGTGTCCGTGGAGGGAACAGATACGCAGTATTTT. Protein sequence: CASSLGVSVEGTDTQYF. The chain couples TRBV11-3 to TRBJ2-3; perhaps TRBD2 as D (6 bases). This CDR3 contains 17 residues. Trimming removed 1 base at V and 3 bases at J, with 17 bases between. Germline V gives CDR1 SGHNT, CDR2 YENEEA. The full variable domain, its missing parts supplied by reference TRBV11-3 and TRBJ2-3, is EAGVVQSPRYKIIEKKQPVAFWCNPISGHNTLYWYLQNLGQGPELLIRYENEEAVDDSQLPKDRFSAERLKGVDSTLKIQPAELGDSAVYLCASSLGVSVEGTDTQYFGPGTRLTVL.

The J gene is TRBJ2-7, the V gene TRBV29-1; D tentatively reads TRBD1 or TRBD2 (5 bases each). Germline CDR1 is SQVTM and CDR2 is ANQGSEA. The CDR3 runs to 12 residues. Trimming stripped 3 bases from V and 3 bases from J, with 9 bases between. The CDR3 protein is CSVDGDGYEQYF. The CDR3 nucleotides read TGCAGCGTTGATGGGGACGGCTACGAGCAGTACTTC.

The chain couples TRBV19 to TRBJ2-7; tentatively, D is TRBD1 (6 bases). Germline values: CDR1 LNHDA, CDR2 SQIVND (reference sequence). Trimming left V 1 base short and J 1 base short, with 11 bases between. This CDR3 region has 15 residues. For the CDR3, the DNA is TGTGCCAGTAGTATAGGAGGGACACGGTCCTACGAGCAGTACTTC. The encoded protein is CASSIGGTRSYEQYF.

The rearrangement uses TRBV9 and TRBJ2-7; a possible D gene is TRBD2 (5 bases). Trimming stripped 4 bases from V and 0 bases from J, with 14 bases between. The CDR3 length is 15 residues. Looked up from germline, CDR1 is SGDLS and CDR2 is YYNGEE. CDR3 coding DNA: TGTGCCAGCAGCCCCCGGACTGGGAGCTCCTACGAGCAGTACTTC. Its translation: CASSPRTGSSYEQYF.

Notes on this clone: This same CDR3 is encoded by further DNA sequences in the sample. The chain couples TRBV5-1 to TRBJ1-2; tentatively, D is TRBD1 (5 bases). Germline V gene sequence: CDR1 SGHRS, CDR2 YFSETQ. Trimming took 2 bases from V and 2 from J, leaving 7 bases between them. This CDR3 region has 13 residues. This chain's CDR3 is CASSFEGNYGYTF. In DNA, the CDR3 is TGCGCCAGCAGCTTCGAGGGGAACTATGGCTACACCTTC.

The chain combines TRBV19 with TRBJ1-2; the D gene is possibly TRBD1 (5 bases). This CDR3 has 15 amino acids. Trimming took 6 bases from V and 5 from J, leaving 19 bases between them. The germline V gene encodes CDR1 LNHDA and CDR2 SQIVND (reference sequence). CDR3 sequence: CASRGGSTAQYGYTF. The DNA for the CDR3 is TGTGCCAGTAGGGGGGGAAGTACGGCCCAGTATGGCTACACCTTC.

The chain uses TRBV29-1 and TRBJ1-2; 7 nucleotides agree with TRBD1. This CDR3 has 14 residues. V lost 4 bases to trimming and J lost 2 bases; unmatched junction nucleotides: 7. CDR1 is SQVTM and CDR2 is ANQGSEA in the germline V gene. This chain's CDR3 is CSVGQDRANYGYTF. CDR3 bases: TGCAGCGTTGGCCAAGACAGGGCAAACTATGGCTACACCTTC.

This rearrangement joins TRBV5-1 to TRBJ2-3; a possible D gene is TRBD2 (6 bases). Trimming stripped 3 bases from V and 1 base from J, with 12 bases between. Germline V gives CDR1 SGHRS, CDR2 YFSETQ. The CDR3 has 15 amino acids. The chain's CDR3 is CASSYSGVGTDTQYF. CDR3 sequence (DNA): TGCGCCAGCAGCTATTCGGGAGTGGGCACAGATACGCAGTATTTT.

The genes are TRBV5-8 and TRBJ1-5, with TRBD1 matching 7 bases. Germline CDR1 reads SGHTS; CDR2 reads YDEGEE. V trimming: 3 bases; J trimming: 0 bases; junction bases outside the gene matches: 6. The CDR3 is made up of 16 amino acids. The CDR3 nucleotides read TGTGCCAGCAGCTCACCACAGGGGAATAGCAATCAGCCCCAGCATTTT. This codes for CASSSPQGNSNQPQHF.